This T cell receptor (beta chain) was captured in a study of blood T cells in healthy people across ages. To note about this clonotype: Its antigen is not identified. A read error may account for a junction end that differs from germline.

Together with a sample-barcoded 5' primer, a J-beta primer mix was included in a second PCR lasting roughly 6 to 12 cycles. Each CDR3 protein gets one entry after TCRdb re-called the 5' RACE reads with MiXCR. The table has around 940,000 distinct CDR3 sequences, roughly 51% seen once. Study-level findings and limits: Nothing was known about donor CMV status, and this possibly confounded expanded clonotype changes. A greater number of naive CD4+ cells and higher diversity distinguished long-lived donors from aged donors.

This TCR derives from a woman aged 55 to 70 in good health. Specimen: blood.

The CDR3 loop is CAGSVQVEQYF. In DNA form, the CDR3 reads TGTGCCGGGAGTGTGCAGGTGGAGCAGTACTTC. The V and J genes are TRBV30 and TRBJ2-7; tentative D call: TRBD2 (5 bases). The length of the CDR3 is 11 residues. The germline V gene encodes CDR1 GTSNPN and CDR2 SVGIG (reference sequence).